This T cell receptor beta chain was recovered during a study of blood T cell repertoires in COVID-19. Study as a whole: Samples taken during acute and convalescent COVID-19 were collected in the United States, Italy and Spain.

During active infection, Seattle patients enrolled and were then monitored through disease. Trimming cost V 7 bases and J 4 bases, with 16 bases left between them. The CDR3 totals 13 residues. The germline gives CDR1 GTSNPN, CDR2 SVGIG (reference sequence). In the authors' workflow: It was from reference gene primer amplification that nucleated cell counts were estimated. Clones were read by immunoSEQ multiplex PCR, and TCRdb kept only the in-frame ones, dropping some. V, J and clone size are those of that table, while D and trimming were read from the DNA. The repertoire holds roughly 220,000 clones, with more than 80% as singletons.

The chain joins TRBV30 to TRBJ1-2; possibly TRBD1 for D (5 bases). The sequence was collected from a woman of 80 years or more with COVID-19, enrolled during active disease. The sample taken for sequencing was peripheral blood. CDR3 in DNA: TGTGCCTATCGACGGGGGGATGGCTATGGCTACACCTTC. Residues: CAYRRGDGYGYTF.